These 8 T cell receptor beta chains came from one sample sequenced in a study of T cells after yellow fever vaccination. TCRdb re-called the 5' RACE reads through MiXCR, storing one row per CDR3 protein. The table has some 560,000 distinct CDR3 sequences, about a sixth seen once. The specimen was PBMCs, collected more than 4 days after the first yellow fever vaccination. All receptors come from a man between 18 and 35 years old who received the YFV17D yellow fever vaccine.

This clonotype was detected a few times. V is TRBV6-6 and J is TRBJ2-7; D perhaps matches TRBD1 (5 bases). CDR3 length: 13 amino acids. Looked up from germline, CDR1 is MNHNY and CDR2 is SVGAGI (reference sequence). V lost 7 bases to trimming and J lost 1 base, with 11 bases between them. For the CDR3, the DNA is TGTGCCAGCAAACCCCCAGGGTCCTACGAGCAGTACTTC. Protein sequence: CASKPPGSYEQYF.

V usage is TRBV4-2 and J usage is TRBJ2-5, with D perhaps matching TRBD1 (6 bases). The CDR3 is made up of 15 amino acids. CDR1 is LGHNA and CDR2 is YNFKEQ in the germline V gene. V lost 4 bases and J 10 bases, leaving 22 bases between the germline ends. Written as DNA, the CDR3 is TGTGCCAGCAGCCCGCGGTCGGTGGGGGCGGGCGACCAGTACTTC. Translating gives CASSPRSVGAGDQYF.

Ten or more counts support this clonotype. The CDR3 nucleotides read TGCGCCAGCAGCTTGGGACAGGGGCCAGGGGATGAGCAGTTCTTC. Amino acid sequence: CASSLGQGPGDEQFF. The chain joins TRBV5-1 to TRBJ2-1, with 8 bases matching TRBD1. Per germline, CDR1 SGHRS and CDR2 YFSETQ. This CDR3 is 15 amino acids long. J gave up 8 bases and V 0 bases, and 7 bases lay outside the gene matches.

This clonotype was seen repeatedly, ten times or more. CDR3: CASSLNGNQPQHF. CDR3 DNA: TGTGCCAGCAGCTTAAACGGCAATCAGCCCCAGCATTTT. The chain uses TRBV12-3 or TRBV12-4 and TRBJ1-5; D is uncertain. Trimming stripped 6 bases from V and 2 bases from J, with 8 bases between. This CDR3 has 13 amino acids.

This chain's CDR3 is CSARGPGRTDTQYF. For the CDR3, the DNA is TGCAGTGCTAGGGGACCGGGACGGACAGATACGCAGTATTTT. The V and J genes are TRBV20-1 and TRBJ2-3; perhaps D is TRBD1 or TRBD2 (5 bases each). Trimming took off 3 bases at V and 3 bases at J, with 13 bases between the two ends. Germline assignment: CDR1 DFQATT and CDR2 SNEGSKA (reference sequence). The CDR3 loop spans 14 amino acids.

The genes are TRBV13 and TRBJ2-5; no reliable D call. V dropped 0 bases and J dropped 2 bases, with 10 bases sitting between them. Germline assignment: CDR1 PRHDT and CDR2 FYEKMQ (reference sequence). This CDR3 has 15 amino acids. The CDR3 here is CASSLGLLEQETQYF. DNA of the CDR3: TGTGCCAGCAGCTTAGGCCTCCTAGAACAAGAGACCCAGTACTTC.

The sample holds a few counts of this clonotype. The J gene is TRBJ2-1, the V gene TRBV24-1; D is perhaps TRBD1 (6 bases). Germline V gene lookup returns CDR1 KGHDR and CDR2 SFDVKD. With 4 bases removed from V and 1 base from J, the gap between germline ends came to 10 bases. The CDR3 has 15 amino acids. CDR3 DNA: TGTGCCACCAGTGACCCGGACAGATCCTACAATGAGCAGTTCTTC. Its translation is CATSDPDRSYNEQFF.

The CDR3 bases are TGTGCCAGCAGTTTTTTAGGGGAACTAACTGGGGCCAACGTCCTGACTTTC. This translates into CASSFLGELTGANVLTF. The V gene is TRBV27, the J gene TRBJ2-6, with TRBD1 as a possible D gene (5 bases). V dropped 3 bases and J dropped 2 bases, with 14 bases sitting between them. This CDR3 comprises 17 residues. The germline V gene has CDR1 MNHEY and CDR2 SMNVEV (reference sequence).